These 8 T cell receptor beta chains were all obtained from the same sample, sequenced in a study of beta chain features in type 1 diabetes. Study observations and caveats: Within each of all four CD4+ subsets, Type 1 diabetes patients had TCRB CDR3s that were moderately but significantly shorter.

Their antigen targets remain unknown. The authors reverse transcribed all of the isolated RNA, so sequencing captured expressed TCRB transcripts. TCRdb's copy holds only in-frame clones and misses some; the assay was immunoSEQ multiplex PCR. Among over 200,000 clones, approximately 11% were seen once, and the ten largest hold more than 0.015%. The sample was naive CD4+ T cells from blood. These receptor sequences come from a man aged 25 to 40 with type 1 diabetes.

Concerning this clone: Different DNA sequences within this sample yield the same CDR3. The V call is TRBV2, the J call TRBJ2-2, with D possibly being TRBD2 (5 bases). CDR1 is SNHLY and CDR2 is FYNNEI in the germline V gene. The V end was cut by 9 bases, the J end by 3 bases, with 8 bases between. The CDR3 extends over 12 amino acids. This chain's CDR3 is CASTGDTGELFF. The CDR3 coding sequence is TGTGCCAGTACCGGGGACACCGGGGAGCTGTTTTTT.

The table lists this clone with a few counts. The chain couples TRBV28 to TRBJ2-4; D remains ambiguous. With 2 bases removed from V and 3 bases from J, the gap between germline ends came to 2 bases. The CDR3 spans 12 residues. CDR1 is MDHEN and CDR2 is SYDVKM in the germline V gene. DNA for the CDR3: TGTGCCAGCAGTTTACTCAAAAACATTCAGTACTTC. Protein: CASSLLKNIQYF.

V is TRBV11-2 and J is TRBJ2-7, with TRBD2 as a possible D gene (6 bases). Between the trimmed V and J ends, which lost 5 bases and 7 bases, there was a span of 15 bases. CDR1 is SGHAT and CDR2 is FQNNGV in the germline V gene. This CDR3 is built from 13 residues. CDR3 nucleotides: TGTGCCAGCAGCGGCCGACTAGAAGCGGAGCAGTACTTC. Translating gives CASSGRLEAEQYF.

The chain couples TRBV15 to TRBJ2-7; 7 bases align to TRBD1. Germline V gene sequence: CDR1 LNHNV, CDR2 YYDKDF (reference sequence). The V segment lost 3 bases and the J segment 5 bases; nucleotides outside the gene matches: 10. This CDR3 region has 15 residues. CDR3 nucleotides: TGTGCCACCAGCAGCGGACAGACAGGGATCAACGAGCAGTACTTC. Translated, it gives CATSSGQTGINEQYF.

The genes are TRBV2 and TRBJ1-2; D gene unclear. The germline CDR1 and CDR2 sequences are SNHLY and FYNNEI. V gave up 7 bases and J gave up 8 bases, with 14 bases separating them. This CDR3 is built from 12 residues. CDR3 sequence (DNA): TGTGCCAGCAAGCCAGACACACGGGGCTACACCTTC. It yields the protein CASKPDTRGYTF.

This clone came up a few times. The chain combines TRBV7-2 with TRBJ1-6; 9 nucleotides agree with TRBD1. The CDR3 extends over 16 amino acids. Germline CDR1 SGHTA, CDR2 FQGNSA. V shed 5 bases and J 7 bases; nucleotides not matched to a gene: 9. In nucleotides, the CDR3 is TGTGCCAGCAGCCCGGGACAGGGAAGCCGGAATTCACCCCTCCACTTT. Protein sequence: CASSPGQGSRNSPLHF. Supplemented by reference TRBV7-2 and TRBJ1-6, the full variable domain reads GAGVSQSPSNKVTEKGKDVELRCDPISGHTALYWYRQSLGQGLEFLIYFQGNSAPDKSGLPSDRFSAERTGGSVSTLTIQRTQQEDSAVYLCASSPGQGSRNSPLHFGNGTRLTVT.

This clone was seen a few times. The chain employs TRBV7-9 and TRBJ2-7, with D unclear. Germline V CDR1 and CDR2: SEHNR, FQNEAQ (reference sequence). V was clipped by 5 bases and J by 2 bases, with 10 bases between them. CDR3 length: 13 residues. CDR3 in DNA: TGTGCCAGCAGCGGGCACAAAGCCTACGAGCAGTACTTC. Protein: CASSGHKAYEQYF.

This clone was detected only a few times. At the DNA level, this CDR3 is encoded by other sequences in the same sample as well. The rearrangement joins TRBV7-9 to TRBJ1-5, with D perhaps matching TRBD1 (6 bases). The germline V gene has CDR1 SEHNR and CDR2 FQNEAQ (reference sequence). The V end was cut by 5 bases, the J end by 4 bases, with 9 bases between. This CDR3 has 13 amino acids. In DNA form, the CDR3 reads TGTGCCAGCAGCCTACAGGGTAATCAGCCCCAGCATTTT. The encoded protein is CASSLQGNQPQHF.